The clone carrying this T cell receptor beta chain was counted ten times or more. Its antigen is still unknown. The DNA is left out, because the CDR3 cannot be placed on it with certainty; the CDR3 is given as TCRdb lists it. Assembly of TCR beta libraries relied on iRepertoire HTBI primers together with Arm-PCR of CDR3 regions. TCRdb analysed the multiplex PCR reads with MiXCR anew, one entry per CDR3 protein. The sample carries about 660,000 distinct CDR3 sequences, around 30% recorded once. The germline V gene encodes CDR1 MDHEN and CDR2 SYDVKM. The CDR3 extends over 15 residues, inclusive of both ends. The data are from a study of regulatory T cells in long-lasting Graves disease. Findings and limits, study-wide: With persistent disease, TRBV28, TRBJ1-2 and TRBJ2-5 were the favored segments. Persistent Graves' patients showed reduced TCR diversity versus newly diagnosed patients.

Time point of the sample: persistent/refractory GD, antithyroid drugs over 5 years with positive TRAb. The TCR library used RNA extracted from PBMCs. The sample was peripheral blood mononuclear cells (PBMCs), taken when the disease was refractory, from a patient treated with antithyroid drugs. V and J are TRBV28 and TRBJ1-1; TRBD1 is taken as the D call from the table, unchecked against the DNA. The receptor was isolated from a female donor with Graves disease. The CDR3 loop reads CASSSSTGGLTEAFF.